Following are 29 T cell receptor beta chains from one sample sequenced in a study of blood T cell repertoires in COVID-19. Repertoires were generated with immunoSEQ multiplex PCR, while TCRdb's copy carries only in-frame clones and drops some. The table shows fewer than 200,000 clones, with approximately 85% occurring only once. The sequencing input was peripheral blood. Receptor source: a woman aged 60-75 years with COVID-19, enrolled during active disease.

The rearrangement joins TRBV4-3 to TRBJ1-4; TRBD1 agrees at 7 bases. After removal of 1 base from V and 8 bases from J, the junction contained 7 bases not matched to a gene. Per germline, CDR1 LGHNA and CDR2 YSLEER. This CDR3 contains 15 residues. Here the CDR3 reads CASSQARDSREKLFF. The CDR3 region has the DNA TGCGCCAGCAGCCAAGCCCGGGACAGCCGCGAAAAACTGTTTTTT.

CDR3 sequence (DNA): TGTGCCAGCAGCGTGGGGACTAGCGCCCATGAGCAGTTCTTC. Its translation is CASSVGTSAHEQFF. The chain carries TRBV9 and TRBJ2-1; 10 bases are a match to TRBD2. Germline loops: CDR1 SGDLS, CDR2 YYNGEE. J lost 8 bases, V lost 2 bases, and 4 bases had no gene match. This CDR3 is built from 14 residues.

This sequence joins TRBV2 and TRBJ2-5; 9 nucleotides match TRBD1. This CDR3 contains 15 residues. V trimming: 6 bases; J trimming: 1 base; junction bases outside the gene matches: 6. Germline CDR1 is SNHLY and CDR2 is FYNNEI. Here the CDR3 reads CASSASTGGQETQYF. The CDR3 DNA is TGTGCCAGCAGCGCCTCGACAGGGGGCCAAGAGACCCAGTACTTC. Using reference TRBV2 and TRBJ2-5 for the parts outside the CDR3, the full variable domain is EPEVTQTPSHQVTQMGQEVILRCVPISNHLYFYWYRQILGQKVEFLVSFYNNEISEKSEIFDDQFSVERPDGSNFTLKIRSTKLEDSAMYFCASSASTGGQETQYFGPGTRLLVL.

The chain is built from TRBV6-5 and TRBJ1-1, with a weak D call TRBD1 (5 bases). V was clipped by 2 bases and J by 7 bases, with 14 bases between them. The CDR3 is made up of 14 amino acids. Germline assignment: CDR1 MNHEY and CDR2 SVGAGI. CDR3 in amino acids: CASSYGLGGIEAFF. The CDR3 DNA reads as TGTGCCAGCAGTTACGGTTTGGGGGGTATTGAAGCTTTCTTT.

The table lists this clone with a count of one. The CDR3 loop reads CASSKRQAYNEQFF. CDR3 DNA: TGTGCCAGCAGCAAACGACAGGCCTACAATGAGCAGTTCTTC. The V gene is TRBV5-5, the J gene TRBJ2-1, with D perhaps matching TRBD1 (6 bases). There are 14 residues in the CDR3. V lost 4 bases to trimming and J lost 2 bases, with 10 bases between them. Germline assignment: CDR1 SGHKS and CDR2 YYEKEE (reference sequence).

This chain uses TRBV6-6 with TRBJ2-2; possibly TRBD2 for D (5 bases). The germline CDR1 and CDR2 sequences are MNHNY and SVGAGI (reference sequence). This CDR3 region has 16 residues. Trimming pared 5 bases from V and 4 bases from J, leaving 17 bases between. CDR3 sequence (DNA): TGTGCCAGCAGTAGCCAGCGGACCCCGGGCACCGGGGAGCTGTTTTTT. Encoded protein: CASSSQRTPGTGELFF.

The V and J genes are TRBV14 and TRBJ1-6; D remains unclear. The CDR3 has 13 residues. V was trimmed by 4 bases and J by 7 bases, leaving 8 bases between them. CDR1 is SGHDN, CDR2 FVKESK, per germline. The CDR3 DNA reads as TGTGCCAGCAGCCTCGTCGGGAATTCACCCCTCCACTTT. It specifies CASSLVGNSPLHF.

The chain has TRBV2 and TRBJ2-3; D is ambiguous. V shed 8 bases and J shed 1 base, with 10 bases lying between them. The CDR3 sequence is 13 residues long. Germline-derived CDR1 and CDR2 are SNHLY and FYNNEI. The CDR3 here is CASSEQGTDTQYF. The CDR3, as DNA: TGTGCCAGCTCAGAACAAGGCACAGATACGCAGTATTTT.

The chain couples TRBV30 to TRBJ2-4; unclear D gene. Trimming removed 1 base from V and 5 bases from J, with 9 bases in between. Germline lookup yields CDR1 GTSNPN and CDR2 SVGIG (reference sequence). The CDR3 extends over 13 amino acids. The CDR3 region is CAWSGSIQNIQYF. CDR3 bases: TGTGCCTGGAGTGGTAGCATCCAAAACATTCAGTACTTC.

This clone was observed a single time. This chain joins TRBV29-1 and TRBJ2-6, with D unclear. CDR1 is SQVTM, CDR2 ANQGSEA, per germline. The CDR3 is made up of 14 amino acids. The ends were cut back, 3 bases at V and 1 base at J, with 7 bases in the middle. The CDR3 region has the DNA TGCAGCGTTGAGCAACGGTCTGGGGCCAACGTCCTGACTTTC. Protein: CSVEQRSGANVLTF.

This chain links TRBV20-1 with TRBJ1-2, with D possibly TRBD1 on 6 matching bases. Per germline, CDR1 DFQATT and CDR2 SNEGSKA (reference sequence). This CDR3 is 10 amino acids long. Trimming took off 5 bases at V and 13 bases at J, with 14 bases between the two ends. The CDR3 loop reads CSAHRDTSTF. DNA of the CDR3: TGCAGTGCTCACAGGGACACGTCCACCTTC.

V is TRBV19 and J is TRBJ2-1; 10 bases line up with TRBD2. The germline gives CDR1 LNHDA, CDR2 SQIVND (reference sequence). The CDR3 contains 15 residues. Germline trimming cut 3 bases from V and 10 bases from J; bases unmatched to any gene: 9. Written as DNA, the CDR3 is TGTGCCAGTAGTATGGTAAGCGGGAGGGCCCGGGAGCAGTTCTTC. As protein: CASSMVSGRAREQFF.

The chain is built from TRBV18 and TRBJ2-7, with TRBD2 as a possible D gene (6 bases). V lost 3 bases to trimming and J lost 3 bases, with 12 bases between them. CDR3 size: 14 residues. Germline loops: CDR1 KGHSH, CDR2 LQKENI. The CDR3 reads CASSPSGQGYEQYF. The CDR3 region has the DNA TGTGCCAGCTCACCGAGCGGGCAGGGCTACGAGCAGTACTTC.

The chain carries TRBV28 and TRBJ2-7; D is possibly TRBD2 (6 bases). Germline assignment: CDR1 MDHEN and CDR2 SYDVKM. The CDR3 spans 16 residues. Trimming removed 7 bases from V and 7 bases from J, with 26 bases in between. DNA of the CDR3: TGTGCCAGCATAGCAACTAGTTGGGGACCCGGAGGGGAGCAGTACTTC. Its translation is CASIATSWGPGGEQYF.

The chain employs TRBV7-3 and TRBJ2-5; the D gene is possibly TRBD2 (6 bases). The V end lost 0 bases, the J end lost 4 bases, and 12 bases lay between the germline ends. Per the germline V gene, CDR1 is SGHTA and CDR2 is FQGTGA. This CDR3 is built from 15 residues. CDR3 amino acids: CASSLTGGQRETQYF. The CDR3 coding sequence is TGTGCCAGCAGCTTAACGGGAGGACAAAGAGAGACCCAGTACTTC.

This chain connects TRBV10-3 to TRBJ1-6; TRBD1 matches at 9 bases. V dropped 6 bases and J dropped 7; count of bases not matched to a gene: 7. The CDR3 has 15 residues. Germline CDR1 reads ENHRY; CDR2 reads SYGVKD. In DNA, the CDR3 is TGTGCCATCAGGGGGCAAGGGACAGGGAATTCACCCCTCCACTTT. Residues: CAIRGQGTGNSPLHF.

The CDR3, as DNA: TGTGGGTCAGGGGGCCCAAACTACTACGAGCAGTACTTC. Its translation is CGSGGPNYYEQYF. This chain connects TRBV28 to TRBJ2-7; 8 bases match TRBD1. Germline V gene data show CDR1 as MDHEN and CDR2 as SYDVKM. CDR3 length: 13 residues.

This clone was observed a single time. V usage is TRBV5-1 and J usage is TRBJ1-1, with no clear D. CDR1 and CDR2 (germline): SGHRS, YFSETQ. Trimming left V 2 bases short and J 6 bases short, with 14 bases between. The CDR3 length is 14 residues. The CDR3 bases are TGCGCCAGCAGCTTTCGGGAACACCTCCCTGAAGCTTTCTTT. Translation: CASSFREHLPEAFF.

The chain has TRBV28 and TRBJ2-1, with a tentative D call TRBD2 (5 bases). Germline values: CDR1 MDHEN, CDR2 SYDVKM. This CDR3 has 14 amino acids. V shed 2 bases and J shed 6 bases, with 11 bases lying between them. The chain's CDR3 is CASSLGRASNEQFF. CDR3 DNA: TGTGCCAGCAGTTTAGGGAGAGCTTCCAATGAGCAGTTCTTC.

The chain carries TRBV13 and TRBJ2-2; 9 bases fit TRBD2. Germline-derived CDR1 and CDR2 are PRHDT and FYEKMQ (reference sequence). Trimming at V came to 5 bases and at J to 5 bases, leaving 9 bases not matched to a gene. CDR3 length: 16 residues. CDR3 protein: CASSTYSGSGTGELFF. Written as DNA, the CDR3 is TGTGCCAGCAGCACCTATAGCGGGAGTGGTACCGGGGAGCTGTTTTTT. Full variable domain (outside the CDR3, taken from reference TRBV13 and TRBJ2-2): AAGVIQSPRHLIKEKRETATLKCYPIPRHDTVYWYQQGPGQDPQFLISFYEKMQSDKGSIPDRFSAQQFSDYHSELNMSSLELGDSALYFCASSTYSGSGTGELFFGEGSRLTVL.

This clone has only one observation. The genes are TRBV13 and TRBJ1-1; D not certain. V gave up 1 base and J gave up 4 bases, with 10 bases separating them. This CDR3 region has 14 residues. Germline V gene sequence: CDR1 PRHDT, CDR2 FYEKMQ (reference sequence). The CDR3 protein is CASSLAGSGTEAFF. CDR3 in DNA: TGTGCCAGCAGCTTAGCGGGCAGCGGCACTGAAGCTTTCTTT.

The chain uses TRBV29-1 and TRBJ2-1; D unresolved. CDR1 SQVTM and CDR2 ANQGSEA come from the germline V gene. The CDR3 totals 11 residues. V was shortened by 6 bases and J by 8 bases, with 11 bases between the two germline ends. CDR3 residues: CSVHTVYEQFF. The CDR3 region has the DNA TGCAGCGTCCATACGGTGTATGAGCAGTTCTTC.

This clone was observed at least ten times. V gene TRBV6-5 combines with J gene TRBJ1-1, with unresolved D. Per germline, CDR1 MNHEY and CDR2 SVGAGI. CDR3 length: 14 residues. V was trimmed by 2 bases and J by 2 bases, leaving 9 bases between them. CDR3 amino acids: CASSYGPVNTEAFF. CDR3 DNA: TGTGCCAGCAGTTACGGCCCAGTAAACACTGAAGCTTTCTTT.

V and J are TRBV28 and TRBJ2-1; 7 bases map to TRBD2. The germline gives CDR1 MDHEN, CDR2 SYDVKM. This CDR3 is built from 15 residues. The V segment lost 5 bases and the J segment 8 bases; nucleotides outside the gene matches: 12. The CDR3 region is CASSPPGLYGDEQFF. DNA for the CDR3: TGTGCCAGCAGTCCCCCGGGACTATACGGCGATGAGCAGTTCTTC.

CDR3 loop: CASSHRYYWDRTNYGYTF. DNA for the CDR3: TGTGCCAGCAGCCATCGGTATTATTGGGACAGAACGAACTATGGCTACACCTTC. The V gene is TRBV27, the J gene TRBJ1-2; 7 bases match TRBD1. There are 18 residues in the CDR3. Germline V lookup: CDR1 MNHEY, CDR2 SMNVEV (reference sequence). The trim removed 6 bases at V and 2 bases at J, leaving 18 bases unmatched.

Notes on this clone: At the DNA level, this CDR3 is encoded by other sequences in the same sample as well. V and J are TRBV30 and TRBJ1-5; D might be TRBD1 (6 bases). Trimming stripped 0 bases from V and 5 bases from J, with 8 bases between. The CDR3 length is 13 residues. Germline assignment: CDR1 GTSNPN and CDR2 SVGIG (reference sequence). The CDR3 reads CAWSVQGYQPQHF. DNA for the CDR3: TGTGCCTGGAGTGTACAGGGATATCAGCCCCAGCATTTT.

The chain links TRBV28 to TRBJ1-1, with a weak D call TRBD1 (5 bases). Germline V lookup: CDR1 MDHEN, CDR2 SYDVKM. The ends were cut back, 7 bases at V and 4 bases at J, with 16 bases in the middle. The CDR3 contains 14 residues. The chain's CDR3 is CASTPQGLGTEAFF. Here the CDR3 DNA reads TGTGCCAGCACCCCCCAGGGATTGGGCACTGAAGCTTTCTTT.

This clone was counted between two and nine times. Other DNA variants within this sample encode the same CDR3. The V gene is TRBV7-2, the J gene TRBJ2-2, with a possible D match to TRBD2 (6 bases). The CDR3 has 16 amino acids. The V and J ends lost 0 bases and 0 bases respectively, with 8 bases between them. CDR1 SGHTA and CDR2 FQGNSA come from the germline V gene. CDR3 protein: CASSLAGGANTGELFF. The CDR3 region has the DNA TGTGCCAGCAGCTTAGCTGGCGGGGCGAACACCGGGGAGCTGTTTTTT.

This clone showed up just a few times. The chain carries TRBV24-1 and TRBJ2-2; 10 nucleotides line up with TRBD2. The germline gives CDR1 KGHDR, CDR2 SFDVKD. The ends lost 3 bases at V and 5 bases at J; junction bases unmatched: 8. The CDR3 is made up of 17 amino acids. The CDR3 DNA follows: TGTGCCACCAGTGATCCCCAGCGGGAGGGAGGGACCGGGGAGCTGTTTTTT. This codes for CATSDPQREGGTGELFF.